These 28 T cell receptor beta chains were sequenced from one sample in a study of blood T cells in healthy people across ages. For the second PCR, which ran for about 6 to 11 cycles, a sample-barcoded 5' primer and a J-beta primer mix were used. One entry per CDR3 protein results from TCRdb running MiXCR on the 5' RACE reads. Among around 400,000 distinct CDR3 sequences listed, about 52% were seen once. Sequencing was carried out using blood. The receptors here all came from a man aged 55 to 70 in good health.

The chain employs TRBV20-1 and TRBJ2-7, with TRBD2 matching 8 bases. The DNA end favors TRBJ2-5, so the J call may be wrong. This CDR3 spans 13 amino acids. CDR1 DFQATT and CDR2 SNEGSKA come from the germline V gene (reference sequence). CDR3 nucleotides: TGCAGTGCTAGCGGGGGGGCCTTTGAGACCCAGTACTTC. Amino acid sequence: CSASGGAFETQYF.

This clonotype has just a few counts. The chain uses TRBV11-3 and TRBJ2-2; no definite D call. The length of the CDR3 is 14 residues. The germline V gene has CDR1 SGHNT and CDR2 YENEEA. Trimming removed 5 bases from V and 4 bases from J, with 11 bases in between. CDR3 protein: CASSPSWGTGELFF. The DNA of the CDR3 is TGTGCCAGCAGCCCCTCCTGGGGCACCGGGGAGCTGTTTTTT. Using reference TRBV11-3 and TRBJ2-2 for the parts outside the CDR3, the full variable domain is EAGVVQSPRYKIIEKKQPVAFWCNPISGHNTLYWYLQNLGQGPELLIRYENEEAVDDSQLPKDRFSAERLKGVDSTLKIQPAELGDSAVYLCASSPSWGTGELFFGEGSRLTVL.

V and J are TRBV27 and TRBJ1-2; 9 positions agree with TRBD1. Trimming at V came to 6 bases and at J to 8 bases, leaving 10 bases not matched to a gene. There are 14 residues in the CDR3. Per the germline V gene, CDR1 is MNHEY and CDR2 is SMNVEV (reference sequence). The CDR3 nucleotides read TGTGCCAGCAGCCCTGGGACAGGGATGTGGGGCTACACCTTC. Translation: CASSPGTGMWGYTF.

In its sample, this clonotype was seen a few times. DNA of the CDR3: TGTGCCAGCACCCCGGGGGCACCACCCTACGAGCAGTACTTC. Its protein product is CASTPGAPPYEQYF. The V and J genes are TRBV6-2 or TRBV6-3 and TRBJ2-7, with D possibly called TRBD1 or TRBD2 (6 bases each). Trimming took 7 bases from V and 2 from J, leaving 15 bases between them. The length of the CDR3 is 14 residues. Germline assignment: CDR1 MNHEY and CDR2 SVGEGT.

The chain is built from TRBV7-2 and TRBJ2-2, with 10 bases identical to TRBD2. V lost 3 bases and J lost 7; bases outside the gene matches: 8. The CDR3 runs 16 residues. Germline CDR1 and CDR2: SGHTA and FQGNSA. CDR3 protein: CASSLYLAGVSGELFF. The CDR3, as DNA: TGTGCCAGCAGCTTGTACCTAGCGGGAGTAAGCGGGGAGCTGTTTTTT.

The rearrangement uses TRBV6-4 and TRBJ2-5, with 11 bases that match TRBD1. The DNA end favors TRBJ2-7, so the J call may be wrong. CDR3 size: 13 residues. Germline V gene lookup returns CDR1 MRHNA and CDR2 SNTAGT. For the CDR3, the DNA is TGTGCCAGTGCCCGGGACAGGGGGTACGAGCAGTACTTC. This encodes CASARDRGYEQYF.

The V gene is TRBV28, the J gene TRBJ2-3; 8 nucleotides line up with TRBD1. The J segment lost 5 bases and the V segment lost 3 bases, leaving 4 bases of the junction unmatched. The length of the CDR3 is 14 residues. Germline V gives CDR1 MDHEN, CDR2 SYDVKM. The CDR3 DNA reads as TGTGCCAGCAGTTTCCAGGGGGCGCAAGATACGCAGTATTTT. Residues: CASSFQGAQDTQYF.

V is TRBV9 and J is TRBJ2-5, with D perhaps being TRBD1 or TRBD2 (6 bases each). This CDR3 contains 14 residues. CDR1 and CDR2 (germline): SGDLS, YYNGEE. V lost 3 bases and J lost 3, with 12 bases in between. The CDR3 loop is CASSAGAGKETQYF. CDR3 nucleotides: TGTGCCAGCAGCGCGGGGGCGGGGAAAGAGACCCAGTACTTC.

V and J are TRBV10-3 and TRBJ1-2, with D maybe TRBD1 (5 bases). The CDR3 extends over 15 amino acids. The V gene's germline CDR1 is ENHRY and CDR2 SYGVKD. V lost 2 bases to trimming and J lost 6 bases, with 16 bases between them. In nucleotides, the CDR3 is TGTGCCATCAGTGAGATAGGGCAGGGTTCCAATGGCTACACCTTC. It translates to CAISEIGQGSNGYTF.

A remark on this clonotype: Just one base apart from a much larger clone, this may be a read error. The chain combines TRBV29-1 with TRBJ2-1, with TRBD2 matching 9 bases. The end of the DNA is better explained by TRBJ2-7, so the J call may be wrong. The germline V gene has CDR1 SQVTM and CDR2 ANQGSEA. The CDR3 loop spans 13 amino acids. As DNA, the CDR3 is TGCAGCGAAGCGGGAGGCGGTTACAATGAGCAGTACTTC. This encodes CSEAGGGYNEQYF.

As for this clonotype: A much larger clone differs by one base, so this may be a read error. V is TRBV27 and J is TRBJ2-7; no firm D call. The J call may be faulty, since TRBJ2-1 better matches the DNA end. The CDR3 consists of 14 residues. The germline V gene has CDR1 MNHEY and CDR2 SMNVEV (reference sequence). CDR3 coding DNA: TGTGCCAGCAGTTTAGCTTCTAACTCCTACGAGCAGTTCTTC. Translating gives CASSLASNSYEQFF.

The CDR3 region has the DNA TGCAGTGCTAGAGCGAATAGCGGCACAGATACGCAGTATTTT. Its translation: CSARANSGTDTQYF. This chain connects TRBV20-1 to TRBJ2-3, with a tentative D call TRBD2 (5 bases). The CDR3 runs to 14 residues. Germline CDR1 reads DFQATT; CDR2 reads SNEGSKA (reference sequence). The V and J ends lost 1 base and 1 base respectively, with 9 bases between them.

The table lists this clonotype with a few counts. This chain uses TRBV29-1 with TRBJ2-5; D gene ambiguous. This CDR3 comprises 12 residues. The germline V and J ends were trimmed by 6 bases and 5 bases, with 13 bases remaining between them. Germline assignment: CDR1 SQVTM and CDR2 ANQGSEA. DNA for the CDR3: TGCAGCGTGACCGGGTCCCCGGAGACCCAGTACTTC. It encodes CSVTGSPETQYF.

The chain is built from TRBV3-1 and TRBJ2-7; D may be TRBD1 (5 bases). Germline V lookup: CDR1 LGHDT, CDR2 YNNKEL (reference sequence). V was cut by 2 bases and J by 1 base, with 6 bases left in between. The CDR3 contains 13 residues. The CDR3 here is CASSQRQSYEQYF. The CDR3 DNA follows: TGTGCCAGCAGCCAACGACAGTCCTACGAGCAGTACTTC.

The CDR3 loop reads CASSPRTAPYNEQFF. The CDR3 nucleotides read TGCGCCAGCAGCCCCCGGACAGCTCCATACAATGAGCAGTTCTTC. This chain joins TRBV4-1 and TRBJ2-1; D perhaps matches TRBD1 (6 bases). CDR3 size: 15 residues. Trimming took 4 bases from V and 4 from J, leaving 14 bases between them. CDR1 is MGHRA, CDR2 YSYEKL, per germline.

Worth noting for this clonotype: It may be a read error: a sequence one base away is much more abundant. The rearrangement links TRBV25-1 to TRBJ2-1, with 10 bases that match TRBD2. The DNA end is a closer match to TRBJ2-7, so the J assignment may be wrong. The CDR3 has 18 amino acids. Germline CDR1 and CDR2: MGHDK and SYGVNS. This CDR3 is CASSKPIAGGLFHNEQYF. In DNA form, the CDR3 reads TGTGCCAGCTCAAAACCTATAGCGGGGGGTCTGTTCCACAATGAGCAGTACTTC.

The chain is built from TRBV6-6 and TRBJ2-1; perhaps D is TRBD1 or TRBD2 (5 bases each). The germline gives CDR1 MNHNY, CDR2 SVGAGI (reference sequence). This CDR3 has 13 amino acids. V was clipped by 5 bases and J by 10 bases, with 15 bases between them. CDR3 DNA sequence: TGTGCCAGCAGTCTACATGGGACCGTCGAGCAGTTCTTC. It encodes CASSLHGTVEQFF.

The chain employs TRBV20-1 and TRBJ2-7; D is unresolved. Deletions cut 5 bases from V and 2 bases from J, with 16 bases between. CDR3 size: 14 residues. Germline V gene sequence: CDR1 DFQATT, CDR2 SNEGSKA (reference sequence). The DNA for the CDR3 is TGCAGTGCTCCGAAGGCAGGACCCACCTACGAGCAGTACTTC. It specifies CSAPKAGPTYEQYF.

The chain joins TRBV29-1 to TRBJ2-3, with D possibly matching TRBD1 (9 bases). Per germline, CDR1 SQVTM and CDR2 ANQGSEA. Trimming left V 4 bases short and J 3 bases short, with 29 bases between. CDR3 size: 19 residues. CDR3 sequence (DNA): TGCAGCGTTGGGGACAGGGCAGGATGGGGCGGGAGGAGAACAGATACGCAGTATTTT. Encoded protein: CSVGDRAGWGGRRTDTQYF.

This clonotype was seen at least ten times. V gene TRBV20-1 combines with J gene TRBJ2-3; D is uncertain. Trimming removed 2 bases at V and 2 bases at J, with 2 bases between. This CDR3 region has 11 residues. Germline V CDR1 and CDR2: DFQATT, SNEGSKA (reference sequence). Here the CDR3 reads CSARPTDTQYF. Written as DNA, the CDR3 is TGCAGTGCTAGACCCACAGATACGCAGTATTTT.

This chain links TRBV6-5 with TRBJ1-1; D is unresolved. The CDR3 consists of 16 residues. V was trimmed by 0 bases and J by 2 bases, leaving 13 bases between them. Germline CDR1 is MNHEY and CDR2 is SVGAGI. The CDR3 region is CASSYSRGGRNTEAFF. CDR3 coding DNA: TGTGCCAGCAGTTACTCCCGCGGCGGGAGAAACACTGAAGCTTTCTTT.

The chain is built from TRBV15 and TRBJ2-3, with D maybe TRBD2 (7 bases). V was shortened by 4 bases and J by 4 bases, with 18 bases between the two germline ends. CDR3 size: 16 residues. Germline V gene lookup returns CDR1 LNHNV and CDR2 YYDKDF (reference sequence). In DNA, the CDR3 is TGTGCCACCAGCACCGGAGCGGGACACCTGGCAGATACGCAGTATTTT. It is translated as CATSTGAGHLADTQYF.

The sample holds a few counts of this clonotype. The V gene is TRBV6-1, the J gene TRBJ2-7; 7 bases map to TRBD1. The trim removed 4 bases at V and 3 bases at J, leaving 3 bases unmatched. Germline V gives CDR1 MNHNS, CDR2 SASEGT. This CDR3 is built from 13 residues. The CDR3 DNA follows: TGTGCCAGCAGTGCGGGACAGTTCTACGAGCAGTACTTC. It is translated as CASSAGQFYEQYF.

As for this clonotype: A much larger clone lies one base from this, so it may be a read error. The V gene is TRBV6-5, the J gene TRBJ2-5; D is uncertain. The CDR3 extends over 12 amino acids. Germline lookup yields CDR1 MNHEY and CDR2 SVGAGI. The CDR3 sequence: CASGYGRRRQYF. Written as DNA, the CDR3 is TGTGCCAGCGGTTACGGTCGACGCCGCCAGTACTTC.

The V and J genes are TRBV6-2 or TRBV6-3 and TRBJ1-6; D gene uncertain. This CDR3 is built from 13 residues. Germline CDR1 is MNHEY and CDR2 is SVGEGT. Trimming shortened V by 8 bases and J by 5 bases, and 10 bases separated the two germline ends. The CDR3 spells CASGREDNSPLHF. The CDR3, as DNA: TGTGCCAGCGGTAGGGAAGATAATTCACCCCTCCACTTT.

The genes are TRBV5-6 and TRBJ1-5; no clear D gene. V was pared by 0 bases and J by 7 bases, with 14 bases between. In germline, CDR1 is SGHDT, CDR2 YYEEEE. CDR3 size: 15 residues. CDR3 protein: CASSLGPVLGQPQHF. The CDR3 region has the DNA TGTGCCAGCAGCTTGGGGCCCGTTCTCGGGCAGCCCCAGCATTTT.

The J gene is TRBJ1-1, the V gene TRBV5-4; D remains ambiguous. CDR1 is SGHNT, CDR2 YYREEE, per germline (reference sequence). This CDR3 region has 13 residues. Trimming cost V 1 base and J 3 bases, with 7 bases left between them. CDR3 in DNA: TGTGCCAGCAGCTTGAAGTCGGACACTGAAGCTTTCTTT. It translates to CASSLKSDTEAFF.

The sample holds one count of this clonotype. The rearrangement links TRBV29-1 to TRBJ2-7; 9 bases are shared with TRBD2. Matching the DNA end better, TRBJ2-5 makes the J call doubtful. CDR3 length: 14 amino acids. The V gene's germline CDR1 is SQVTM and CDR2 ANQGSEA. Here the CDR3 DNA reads TGCAGCGCCACCCGGACTAGCGCCCAAGAGACCCAGTACTTC. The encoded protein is CSATRTSAQETQYF.